This TCR beta chain was documented in a study of T cell responses to AZD1222 COVID-19 vaccine. The CDR3 is 16 residues long. Losses at the gene ends were 4 bases for V and 7 bases for J; bases not matched to a gene: 10. CDR1 and CDR2 (germline): SGHRS, YFSETQ. Clones were sequenced by immunoSEQ multiplex PCR, and TCRdb holds only the in-frame ones, with some missing. The data contain some 150,000 clones, about 92% of them singletons. This specimen was peripheral blood, taken 28 days after the second AZD1222 dose. This TCR was recovered from an adult who received the AZD1222 COVID-19 vaccine. The chain carries TRBV5-1 and TRBJ2-3; 12 bases are a match to TRBD2. CDR3 nucleotide sequence: TGCGCCAGCAGCACAGGACTAGCGGGAACTGGTTATACGCAGTATTTT. Translated: CASSTGLAGTGYTQYF. The full variable domain, in which reference TRBV5-1 and TRBJ2-3 provide the parts outside the CDR3, is KAGVTQTPRYLIKTRGQQVTLSCSPISGHRSVSWYQQTPGQGLQFLFEYFSETQRNKGNFPGRFSGRQFSNSRSEMNVSTLELGDSALYLCASSTGLAGTGYTQYFGPGTRLTVL.